The subject of this entry is one T cell receptor (beta chain). Germline V gene lookup returns CDR1 SGHVS and CDR2 FNYEAQ. The CDR3 sequence is 15 residues long. V lost 5 bases, J lost 2 bases, and 8 bases stayed unmatched. TCRdb's copy holds only in-frame clones and misses some; the assay was immunoSEQ multiplex PCR. This sample has about 180,000 clones, with approximately 88% found just once. This entry belongs to a study of blood T cell repertoires in COVID-19. This clonotype was obtained from a woman in her thirties or forties with COVID-19, enrolled during active disease. The gene calls are TRBV7-6 and TRBJ1-1; 7 bases are shared with TRBD1. Specimen: peripheral blood. The CDR3 loop reads CASSAGTDTNTEAFF. CDR3 nucleotide sequence: TGTGCCAGCAGCGCAGGGACAGACACTAACACTGAAGCTTTCTTT. Full variable domain (remainder filled in from reference TRBV7-6 and TRBJ1-1): GAGVSQSPRYKVTKRGQDVALRCDPISGHVSLYWYRQALGQGPEFLTYFNYEAQQDKSGLPNDRFSAERPEGSISTLTIQRTEQRDSAMYRCASSAGTDTNTEAFFGQGTRLTVV.